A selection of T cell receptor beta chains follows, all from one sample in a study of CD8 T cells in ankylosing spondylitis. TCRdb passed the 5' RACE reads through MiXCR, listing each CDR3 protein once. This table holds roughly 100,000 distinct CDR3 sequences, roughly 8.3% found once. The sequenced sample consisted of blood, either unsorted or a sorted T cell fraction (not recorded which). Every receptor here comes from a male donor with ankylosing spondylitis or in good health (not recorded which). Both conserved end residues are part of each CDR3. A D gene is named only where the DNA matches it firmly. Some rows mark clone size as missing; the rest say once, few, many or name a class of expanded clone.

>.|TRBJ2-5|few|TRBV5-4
CASSLGGDVQETQYF
TGTGCCAGCAGCTTGGGAGGAGACGTCCAAGAGACCCAGTACTTC
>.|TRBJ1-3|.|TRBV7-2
CASSFSGRNTIYF
TGTGCCAGCAGCTTTTCAGGGCGAAACACCATATATTTT
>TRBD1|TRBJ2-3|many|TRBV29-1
CSVSDRGSTDTQYF
TGCAGCGTATCCGACAGGGGGAGCACAGATACGCAGTATTTT
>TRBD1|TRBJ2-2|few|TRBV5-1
CASSTGQGDTGELFF
TGCGCCAGCAGCACTGGACAGGGTGACACCGGGGAGCTGTTTTTT
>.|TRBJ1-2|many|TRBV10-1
CASRRQNNYGYTF
TGCGCCAGCAGAAGACAGAATAACTATGGCTACACCTTC
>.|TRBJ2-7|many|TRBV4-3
CASSQEVGIGYEQYF
TGCGCCAGCAGCCAAGAAGTAGGGATTGGCTACGAGCAGTACTTC
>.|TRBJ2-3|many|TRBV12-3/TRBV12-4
CASSPRRAQYF
TGTGCCAGCAGCCCACGCCGGGCGCAGTATTTT
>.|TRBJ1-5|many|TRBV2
CASSEGTGRRFDPQHF
TGTGCCAGCAGTGAGGGGACGGGCAGGCGATTTGATCCCCAGCATTTT
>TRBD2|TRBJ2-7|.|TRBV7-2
CASSLGSGGGYEQYF
TGTGCCAGCAGCCTAGGAAGCGGGGGGGGGTACGAGCAGTACTTC
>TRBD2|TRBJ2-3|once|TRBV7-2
CASSLLGLAGEAQYF
TGTGCCAGCAGCTTACTCGGACTAGCGGGAGAGGCGCAGTATTTT
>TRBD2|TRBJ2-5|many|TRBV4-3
CASSQGLQETQYF
TGCGCCAGCAGCCAGGGACTACAAGAGACCCAGTACTTC
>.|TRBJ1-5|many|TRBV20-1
CSAARGRPQPQHF
TGCAGTGCCGCAAGAGGCAGGCCACAGCCCCAGCATTTT
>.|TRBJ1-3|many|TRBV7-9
CASSGSSGNTIYF
TGTGCCAGCAGCGGATCCTCTGGAAACACCATATATTTT
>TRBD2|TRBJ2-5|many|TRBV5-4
CASSLKASGEETQYF
TGTGCCAGCAGCTTGAAGGCTAGCGGGGAAGAGACCCAGTACTTC
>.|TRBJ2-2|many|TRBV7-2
CASTDWKTNTGELFF
TGTGCCAGCACCGACTGGAAAACGAACACCGGGGAGCTGTTTTTT
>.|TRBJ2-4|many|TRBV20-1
CSARDSGNAKNIQYF
TGCAGTGCTAGAGATTCAGGGAATGCCAAAAACATTCAGTACTTC
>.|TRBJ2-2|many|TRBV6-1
CASSEWRDGGTGELFF
TGTGCCAGCAGTGAATGGCGGGACGGTGGGACCGGGGAGCTGTTTTTT